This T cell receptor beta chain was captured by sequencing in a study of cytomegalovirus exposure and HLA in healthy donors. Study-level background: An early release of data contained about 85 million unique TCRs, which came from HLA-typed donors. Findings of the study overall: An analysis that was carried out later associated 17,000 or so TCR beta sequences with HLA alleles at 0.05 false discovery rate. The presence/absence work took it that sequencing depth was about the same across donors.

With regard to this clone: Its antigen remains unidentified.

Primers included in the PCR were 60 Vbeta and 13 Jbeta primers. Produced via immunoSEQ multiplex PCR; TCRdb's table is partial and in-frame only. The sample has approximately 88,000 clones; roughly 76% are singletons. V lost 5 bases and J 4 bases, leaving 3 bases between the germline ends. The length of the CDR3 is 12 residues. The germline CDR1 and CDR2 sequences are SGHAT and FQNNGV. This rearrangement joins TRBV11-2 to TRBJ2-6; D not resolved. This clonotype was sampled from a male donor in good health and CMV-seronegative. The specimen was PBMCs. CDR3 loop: CASSPGANVLTF. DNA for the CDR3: TGTGCCAGCAGCCCGGGGGCCAACGTCCTGACTTTC.